This T cell receptor beta chain was identified in a study of blood T cell repertoires in COVID-19 (dated by TCRdb to 2020 to 2022). For the wider study: The collaborator samples originated in the United States, Italy and Spain and spanned the acute and convalescent phases of COVID-19. The prospective study material was composed of cDNA or gDNA derived from T cells, B-cell-depleted T cells, or PBMCs. The dataset comprised deeply sampled blood TCRbeta repertoires from subjects exposed to, actively infected with, or recovered from COVID-19. The repertoires were released in a freely available public database meant as a resource for research on the immune response to SARS-CoV-2. Samples were obtained from the ongoing ImmuneRACE study (first 160 participants) and from some 1,200 subjects provided by 6 global collaborators. A de-identified subject ID, COVID-19 status, age in years and sex were almost always included in the sample metadata. HLA class I and class II types, where available, came from metadata supplied by the sample provider rather than from assay-based typing. Study-level results and caveats: The quantity of clinical and demographic metadata differed by source and by participant and was supplied without curation.

Enrolling through a virtual design, the prospective study's participants ranged in age from roughly 18 to 95 years and lived across approximately 25 United States geographic areas. Cohort assignment in the prospective study relied on participant-reported clinical history from a screening survey and a study questionnaire. For ImmuneRACE Cohort 3, a participant was defined as recovered based on two consecutive negative NP/OP PCR tests, clearance by a healthcare professional, or resolution of symptoms. In the prospective study, mobile phlebotomists collected whole blood, serum and a nasopharyngeal or oropharyngeal swab from each participant. Prospective study participants could optionally give additional blood draws and questionnaires over a roughly two-month period. Before DNA extraction, prospective study blood samples were shipped either frozen or at room temperature. On this clone itself: What antigen it recognizes has not been identified. One base away there is no much larger clone; base qualities are not given.

The immunoSEQ Assay, a bias-controlled multiplex PCR, was used to amplify TCRbeta CDR3 regions from genomic DNA. The authors' pipeline ran thus. Within the assay, amplification of reference gene primers was used to estimate how many nucleated cells each sample contained. Sequence reads were collapsed and filtered to measure the absolute abundance of every unique TCRbeta CDR3 rearrangement. Productive Simpson clonality was computed per sample as the square root of Simpson's diversity index over productive rearrangements. The clones in this table, taken by TCRdb from immuneACCESS, are in-frame only. Not every clone is retained; where verified, under half of the shortfall comes from an unresolved V gene, and the cause of the rest is unknown. V, J and clone size were drawn from that table, and D and trimming were deduced from the DNA. The sample table contains over 400,000 clones; only one count was recorded for 88% of them. The top ten clones comprise approximately 8.3% of the sample.

CDR3 length: 14 amino acids, cysteine to phenylalanine. Solely the CDR3 DNA is kept, with 42 bases framed from the first base. The germline V gene gives CDR1 as SGHRS and CDR2 as YFSETQ. The junction shows trimming of 0 bases on V and 8 bases on J, plus 14 bases between the germline ends. This TCR came from a woman between 55 and 75 years old who had recovered from COVID-19. This chain is built from TRBV5-1 and TRBJ1-2; the D gene cannot be resolved reliably. The sequenced sample consisted of PBMCs or T cells enriched from blood (not recorded which). The CDR3 region: CASSLVAGSWGYTF. The DNA reads as follows: TGCGCCAGCAGCTTGGTTGCGGGGTCCTGGGGCTACACCTTC.